This TCR beta chain was profiled in a study of blood T cell repertoires in COVID-19. About the study: PBMCs, B-cell-depleted T cells, or T cells provided the cDNA or gDNA that made up the material.

As handled by the study authors: Amplification of reference gene primers provided the estimated nucleated cell counts. Only in-frame clones appear in the TCRdb table, and some are missing; sequencing was by immunoSEQ multiplex PCR. Clone size and V and J calls were adopted from that table, with D and trimming inferred from the DNA. Counted here are approximately 28,000 clones, roughly 90% occurring once; the ten biggest clones make up 5% to 6.5%. The CDR3 totals 13 residues. The germline V and J ends were trimmed by 1 base and 4 bases, with 8 bases remaining between them. Germline loops: CDR1 SGHKS, CDR2 YYEKEE (reference sequence).

The TCR originated in a human donor in a cohort sampled during active COVID-19. Sequenced: peripheral blood. The genes are TRBV5-5 and TRBJ1-1; no definite D call. CDR3: CASSLQSGTEAFF. The CDR3 bases are TGTGCCAGCAGCTTGCAGTCAGGCACTGAAGCTTTCTTT.